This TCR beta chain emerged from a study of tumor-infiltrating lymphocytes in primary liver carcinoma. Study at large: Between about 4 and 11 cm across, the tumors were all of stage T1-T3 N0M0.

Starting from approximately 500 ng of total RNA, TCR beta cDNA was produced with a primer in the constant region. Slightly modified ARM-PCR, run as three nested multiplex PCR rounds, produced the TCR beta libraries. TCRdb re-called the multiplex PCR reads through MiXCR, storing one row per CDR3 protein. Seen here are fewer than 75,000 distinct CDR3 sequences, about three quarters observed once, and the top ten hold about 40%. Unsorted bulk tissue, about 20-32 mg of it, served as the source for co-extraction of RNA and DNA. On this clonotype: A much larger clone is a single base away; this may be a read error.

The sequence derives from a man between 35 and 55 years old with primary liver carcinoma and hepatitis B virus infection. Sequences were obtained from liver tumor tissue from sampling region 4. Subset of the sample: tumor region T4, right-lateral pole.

The CDR3 DNA sequence: TGCGCCAGCTCCGGACAGGGGAACACTGAAGCTTTCTTT. Its translation: CASSGQGNTEAFF. V gene TRBV10-2 combines with J gene TRBJ1-1, with 8 bases that match TRBD1. V lost 8 bases to trimming and J lost 1 base; unmatched junction nucleotides: 3. Germline V gene sequence: CDR1 WSHSY, CDR2 SAAADI. This CDR3 is 13 amino acids long.